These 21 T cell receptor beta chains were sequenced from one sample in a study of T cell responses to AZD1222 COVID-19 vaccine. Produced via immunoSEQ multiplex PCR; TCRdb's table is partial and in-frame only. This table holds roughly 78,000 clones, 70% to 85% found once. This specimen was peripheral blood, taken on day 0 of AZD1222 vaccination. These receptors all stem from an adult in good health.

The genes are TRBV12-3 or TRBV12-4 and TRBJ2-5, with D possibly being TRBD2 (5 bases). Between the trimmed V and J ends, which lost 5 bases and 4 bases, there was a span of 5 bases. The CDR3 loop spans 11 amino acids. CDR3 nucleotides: TGTGCCAGCAGTGCGGGAGAGACCCAGTACTTC. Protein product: CASSAGETQYF.

CDR3 sequence: CASSFRDRPLNEQFF. In DNA form, the CDR3 reads TGTGCCAGCAGCTTCCGGGACAGACCTCTCAATGAGCAGTTCTTC. The chain uses TRBV7-9 and TRBJ2-1; TRBD1 aligns across 7 bases. CDR1 and CDR2 from the germline V gene are SEHNR and FQNEAQ (reference sequence). Trimming at V came to 3 bases and at J to 6 bases, leaving 8 bases not matched to a gene. The CDR3 loop spans 15 amino acids.

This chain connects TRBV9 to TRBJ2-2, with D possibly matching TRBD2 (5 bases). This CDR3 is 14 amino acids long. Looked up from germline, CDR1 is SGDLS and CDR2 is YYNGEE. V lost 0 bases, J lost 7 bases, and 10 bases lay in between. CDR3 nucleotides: TGTGCCAGCAGCGTAGATGGGGAGCGCGGGGAGCTGTTTTTT. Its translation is CASSVDGERGELFF.

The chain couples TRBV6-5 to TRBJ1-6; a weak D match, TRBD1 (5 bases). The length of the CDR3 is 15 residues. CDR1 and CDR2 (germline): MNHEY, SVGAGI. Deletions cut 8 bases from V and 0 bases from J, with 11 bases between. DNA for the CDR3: TGTGCCAGCCAGCAGGGTCGCTCCTATAATTCACCCCTCCACTTT. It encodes CASQQGRSYNSPLHF.

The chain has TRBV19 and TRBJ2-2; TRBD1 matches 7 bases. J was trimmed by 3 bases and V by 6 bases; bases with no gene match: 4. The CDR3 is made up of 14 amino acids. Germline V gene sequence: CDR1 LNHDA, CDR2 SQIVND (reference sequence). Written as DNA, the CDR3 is TGTGCCAGTAGGACCGACAGGGACACCGGGGAGCTGTTTTTT. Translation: CASRTDRDTGELFF.

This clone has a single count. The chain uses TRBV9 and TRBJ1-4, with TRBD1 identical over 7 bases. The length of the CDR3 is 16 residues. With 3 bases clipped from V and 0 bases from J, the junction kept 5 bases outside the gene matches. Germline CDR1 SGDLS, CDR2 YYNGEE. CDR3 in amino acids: CASSGRDSSTNEKLFF. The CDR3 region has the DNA TGTGCCAGCAGCGGGAGGGACAGCTCAACTAATGAAAAACTGTTTTTT.

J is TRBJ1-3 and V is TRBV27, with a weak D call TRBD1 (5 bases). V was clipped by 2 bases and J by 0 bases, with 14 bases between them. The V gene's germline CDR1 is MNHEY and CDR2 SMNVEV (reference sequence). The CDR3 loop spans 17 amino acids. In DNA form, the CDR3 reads TGTGCCAGCAGTTTAGTTTCGGGGCCGCTCTCTGGAAACACCATATATTTT. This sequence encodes CASSLVSGPLSGNTIYF.

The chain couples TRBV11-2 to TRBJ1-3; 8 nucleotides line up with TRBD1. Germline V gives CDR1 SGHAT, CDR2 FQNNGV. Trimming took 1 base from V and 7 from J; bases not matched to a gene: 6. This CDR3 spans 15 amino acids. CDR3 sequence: CASSLVQDRVNTIYF. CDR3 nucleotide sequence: TGTGCCAGCAGCTTAGTCCAGGACAGGGTCAACACCATATATTTT.

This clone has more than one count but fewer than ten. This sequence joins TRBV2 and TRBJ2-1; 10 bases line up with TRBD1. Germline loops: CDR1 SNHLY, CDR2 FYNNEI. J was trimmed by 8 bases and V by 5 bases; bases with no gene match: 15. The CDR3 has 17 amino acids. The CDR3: CASSQTWTGGAGDEQFF. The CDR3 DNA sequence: TGTGCCAGCAGTCAAACGTGGACAGGGGGTGCTGGGGATGAGCAGTTCTTC.

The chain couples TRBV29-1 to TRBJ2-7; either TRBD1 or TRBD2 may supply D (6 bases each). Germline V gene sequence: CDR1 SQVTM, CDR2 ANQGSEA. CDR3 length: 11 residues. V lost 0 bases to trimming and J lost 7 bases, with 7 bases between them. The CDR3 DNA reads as TGCAGCGTTGAAGAAGGGGGGGAGCAGTACTTC. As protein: CSVEEGGEQYF.

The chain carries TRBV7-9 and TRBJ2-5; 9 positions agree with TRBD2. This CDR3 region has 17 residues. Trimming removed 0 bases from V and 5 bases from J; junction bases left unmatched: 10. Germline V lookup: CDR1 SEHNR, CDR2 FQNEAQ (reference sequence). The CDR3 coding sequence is TGTGCCAGCAGCTTAGCGGGTCCTAGCGGGATTTGGGAGACCCAGTACTTC. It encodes CASSLAGPSGIWETQYF.

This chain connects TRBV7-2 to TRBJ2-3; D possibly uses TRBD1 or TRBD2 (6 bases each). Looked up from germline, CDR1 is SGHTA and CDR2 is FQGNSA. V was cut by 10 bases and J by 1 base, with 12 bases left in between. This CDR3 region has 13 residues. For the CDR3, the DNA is TGTGCCACCAAGGGGGGACGCACAGATACGCAGTATTTT. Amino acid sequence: CATKGGRTDTQYF.

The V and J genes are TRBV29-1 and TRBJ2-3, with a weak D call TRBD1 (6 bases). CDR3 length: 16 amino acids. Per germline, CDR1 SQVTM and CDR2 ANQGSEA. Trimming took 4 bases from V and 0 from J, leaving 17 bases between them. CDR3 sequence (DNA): TGCAGCGTTGTTCTCATGGGCCAGGGGAGCACAGATACGCAGTATTTT. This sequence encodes CSVVLMGQGSTDTQYF.

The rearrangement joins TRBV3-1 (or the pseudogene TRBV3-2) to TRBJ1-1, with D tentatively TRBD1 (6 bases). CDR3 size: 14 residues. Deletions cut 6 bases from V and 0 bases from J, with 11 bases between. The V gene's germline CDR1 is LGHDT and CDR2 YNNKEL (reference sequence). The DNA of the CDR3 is TGTGCCAGCAGGGGGACATGCTTGAACACTGAAGCTTTCTTT. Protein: CASRGTCLNTEAFF.

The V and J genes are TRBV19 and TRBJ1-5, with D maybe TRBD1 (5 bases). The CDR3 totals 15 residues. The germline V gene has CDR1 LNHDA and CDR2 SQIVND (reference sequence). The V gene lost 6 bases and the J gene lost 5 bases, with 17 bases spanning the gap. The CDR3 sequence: CASRTGIGGDQPQHF. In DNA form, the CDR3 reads TGTGCCAGTAGAACAGGTATAGGAGGGGATCAGCCCCAGCATTTT.

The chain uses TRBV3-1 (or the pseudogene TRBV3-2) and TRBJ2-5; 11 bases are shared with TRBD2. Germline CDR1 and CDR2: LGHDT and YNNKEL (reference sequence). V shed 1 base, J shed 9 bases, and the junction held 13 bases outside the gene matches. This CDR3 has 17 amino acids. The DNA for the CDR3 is TGTGCCAGCAGCCAAGCATCTGGTACTAGCGGGGGCGGGGCCCAGTACTTC. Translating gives CASSQASGTSGGGAQYF.

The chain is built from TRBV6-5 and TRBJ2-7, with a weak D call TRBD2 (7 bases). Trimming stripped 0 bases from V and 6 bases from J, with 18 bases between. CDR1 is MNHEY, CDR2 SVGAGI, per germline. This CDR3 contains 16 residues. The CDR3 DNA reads TGTGCCAGCAGTTACTCGGGGGGAGGGGGAAGGAGCGAGCAGTACTTC. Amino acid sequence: CASSYSGGGGRSEQYF.

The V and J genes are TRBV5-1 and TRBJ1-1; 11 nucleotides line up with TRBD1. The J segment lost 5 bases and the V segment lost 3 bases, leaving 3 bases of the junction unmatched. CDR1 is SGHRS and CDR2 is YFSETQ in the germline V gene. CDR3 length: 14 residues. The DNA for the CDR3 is TGCGCCAGCAGCTCGGACAGGGGGCAAACTGAAGCTTTCTTT. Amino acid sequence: CASSSDRGQTEAFF.

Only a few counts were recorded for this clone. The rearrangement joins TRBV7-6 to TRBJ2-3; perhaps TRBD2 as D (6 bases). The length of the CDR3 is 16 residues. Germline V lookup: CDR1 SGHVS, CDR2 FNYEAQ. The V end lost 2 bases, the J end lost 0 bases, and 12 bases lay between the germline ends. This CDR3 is CASSLRAGLSTDTQYF. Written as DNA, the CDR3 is TGTGCCAGCAGCTTAAGGGCGGGATTAAGCACAGATACGCAGTATTTT.

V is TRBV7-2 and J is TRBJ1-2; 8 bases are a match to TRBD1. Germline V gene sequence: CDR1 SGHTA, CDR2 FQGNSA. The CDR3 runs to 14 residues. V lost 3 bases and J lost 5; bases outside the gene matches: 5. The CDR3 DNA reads TGTGCCAGCAGCTTGGGACAGGTTTTATATGGCTACACCTTC. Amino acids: CASSLGQVLYGYTF.

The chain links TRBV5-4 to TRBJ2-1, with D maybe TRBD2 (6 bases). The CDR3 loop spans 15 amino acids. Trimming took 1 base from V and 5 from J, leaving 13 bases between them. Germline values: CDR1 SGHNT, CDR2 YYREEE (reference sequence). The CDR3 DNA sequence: TGTGCCAGCAGCTTGACGGGACTCCTTCACAATGAGCAGTTCTTC. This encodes CASSLTGLLHNEQFF.